A selection of T cell receptor beta chains follows, all from one sample in a study of human T cells and chemical hapten exposure. TCRdb reanalysed the RACE reads using MiXCR and keeps one entry per CDR3 protein. The sample gives over 70,000 distinct CDR3 sequences, roughly 11% of which show up once; around 1.4% is in the top ten. The sequencing used whole blood, collected in connection with sensitization to the hapten diphenylcyclopropenone (DPC). The receptors shown here come from a young man with alopecia areata. Some clones in this sample may be carry-over from other donors' samples. Both conserved end residues are part of each CDR3. Each record gives: J gene, clone size, D gene, V gene, CDR3 protein, CDR3 DNA. D genes are given only for firm matches. Clone size is shown for a subset of rows, as once, few, many or a class of expanded clone.

TRBJ2-7,.,TRBD1,TRBV4-1,CASSQAGQISYEQYF,TGCGCCAGCAGCCAAGCGGGACAGATCTCCTACGAGCAGTACTTC
TRBJ2-3,few,TRBD1,TRBV7-3,CASSMDRMTDTQYF,TGTGCCAGCAGTATGGACAGGATGACAGATACGCAGTATTTT
TRBJ2-1,few,TRBD1,TRBV6-2/TRBV6-3,CASAKGQACNEQFF,TGTGCCAGCGCTAAGGGACAGGCTTGCAATGAGCAGTTCTTC
TRBJ1-1,.,.,TRBV4-1,CASSLTDPVNTEAFF,TGCGCCAGCAGCCTGACTGACCCGGTGAACACTGAAGCTTTCTTT
TRBJ1-5,.,.,TRBV3-1,CASSQRTDNQPQHF,TGTGCCAGCAGCCAACGTACGGACAATCAGCCCCAGCATTTT
TRBJ2-2,few,TRBD1,TRBV4-3,CASSQESRTGYTGELFF,TGCGCCAGCAGCCAAGAATCCCGGACAGGGTACACCGGGGAGCTGTTTTTT
TRBJ2-7,.,.,TRBV21-1,CAGSKSTDHSYEQYF,TGTGCCGGCAGCAAATCCACGGACCACTCCTACGAGCAGTACTTC
TRBJ1-4,few,TRBD1,TRBV14,CASSQLRTGEDPNEKLFF,TGTGCCAGCAGCCAGCTTCGGACAGGGGAAGATCCTAATGAAAAACTGTTTTTT
TRBJ1-1,many,TRBD1,TRBV12-3/TRBV12-4,CASSSPGTVSRNTEAFF,TGTGCCAGCAGTTCCCCCGGGACAGTTTCCCGGAACACTGAAGCTTTCTTT
TRBJ1-5,few,TRBD1,TRBV6-2/TRBV6-3,CASSSKPTGHNQPQHF,TGTGCCAGCAGCTCTAAACCGACAGGGCACAATCAGCCCCAGCATTTT
TRBJ2-1,few,TRBD2,TRBV19,CASSIRGAYNEQFF,TGTGCCAGTAGTATCCGGGGGGCCTACAATGAGCAGTTCTTC
TRBJ2-5,.,.,TRBV6-5,CASSYLPEHVQETQYF,TGTGCCAGCAGTTACCTGCCCGAACATGTCCAAGAGACCCAGTACTTC
TRBJ2-7,many,.,TRBV4-2,CASSQRMGAGAAYEQYF,TGTGCCAGCAGCCAAAGGATGGGGGCGGGGGCAGCCTACGAGCAGTACTTC
TRBJ1-2,few,.,TRBV27,CASSLRVSYGYTF,TGTGCCAGCAGTTTAAGGGTATCCTATGGCTACACCTTC
TRBJ2-2,many,TRBD2,TRBV9,CASSVEGSGGGELFF,TGTGCCAGCAGCGTAGAGGGTAGCGGGGGAGGGGAGCTGTTTTTT
TRBJ2-1,few,.,TRBV20-1,CSASEEVYNEQFF,TGCAGTGCTAGTGAGGAGGTGTACAATGAGCAGTTCTTC
TRBJ2-1,many,TRBD1,TRBV20-1,CSALKQGNEQFF,TGCAGTGCTTTGAAACAGGGGAATGAGCAGTTCTTC
TRBJ1-2,few,.,TRBV12-2,CASRCPTGNYGYTF,TGTGCAAGTCGCTGCCCGACAGGCAACTATGGCTACACCTTC
TRBJ2-4,few,.,TRBV6-2/TRBV6-3,CASSSAAIQYF,TGTGCCAGCAGTAGCGCCGCTATTCAGTACTTC
TRBJ2-3,.,.,TRBV29-1,CSVEKFQAYTDTQYF,TGCAGCGTTGAAAAGTTCCAGGCCTACACAGATACGCAGTATTTT
TRBJ1-1,.,TRBD1,TRBV5-1,CASSFNRGRGAFF,TGCGCCAGCAGCTTCAACAGGGGTAGGGGAGCTTTCTTT
TRBJ1-5,.,.,TRBV12-3/TRBV12-4,CASSLLGIIPNQPQHF,TGTGCCAGCAGTTTACTAGGTATAATCCCCAATCAGCCCCAGCATTTT
TRBJ1-5,.,TRBD1,TRBV5-6,CASSLYRGRNSNQPQHF,TGTGCCAGCAGCTTATACAGGGGTCGGAATAGCAATCAGCCCCAGCATTTT
TRBJ2-3,.,.,TRBV9,CASSESVSRVSTDTQYF,TGTGCCAGCAGTGAAAGTGTCAGTAGGGTAAGCACAGATACGCAGTATTTT
TRBJ2-1,many,TRBD1,TRBV7-9,CASSLVWGDRDNEQFF,TGTGCCAGCAGCTTAGTTTGGGGGGACAGGGACAATGAGCAGTTCTTC
TRBJ2-7,few,.,TRBV27,CASSWAVSYEQYF,TGTGCCAGCAGTTGGGCGGTCTCCTACGAGCAGTACTTC
TRBJ2-7,few,TRBD2,TRBV5-4,CASSSWTGGPNEQYF,TGTGCCAGCAGCTCCTGGACGGGGGGGCCGAACGAGCAGTACTTC
TRBJ2-3,.,TRBD2,TRBV24-1,CATSDLILAGGLDTQYF,TGTGCCACCAGTGATTTGATCCTAGCGGGGGGGCTAGATACGCAGTATTTT
TRBJ1-5,.,.,TRBV20-1,CSARQGNQPQHF,TGCAGTGCTAGGCAGGGAAATCAGCCCCAGCATTTT
TRBJ2-5,many,.,TRBV5-5,CASSRAGSLETQYF,TGTGCCAGCAGCCGGGCGGGATCCCTGGAGACCCAGTACTTC
TRBJ1-5,few,.,TRBV2,CASSDRTAGASNQPQHF,TGTGCCAGCAGTGACAGGACAGCTGGGGCTAGCAATCAGCCCCAGCATTTT
TRBJ1-1,many,.,TRBV11-2,CASSATGGATEAFF,TGTGCCAGCAGCGCTACTGGGGGGGCCACGGAAGCTTTCTTT
TRBJ2-3,.,.,TRBV28,CASRGGGPSTDTQYF,TGTGCCAGCAGGGGAGGCGGGCCTAGCACAGATACGCAGTATTTT
TRBJ1-6,few,.,TRBV18,CASSPQGNSPLHF,TGTGCCAGCTCACCACAGGGGAATTCACCCCTCCACTTT
TRBJ2-7,.,TRBD1,TRBV20-1,CSAKTGMSYEQYF,TGCAGTGCCAAGACAGGGATGTCCTACGAGCAGTACTTC
TRBJ1-5,many,.,TRBV6-6,CASRQGSRNQPQHF,TGTGCCAGCAGACAGGGCTCGCGCAATCAGCCCCAGCATTTT
TRBJ1-5,many,TRBD1,TRBV3-1,CASSQDFPSEQGAQPQHF,TGTGCCAGCAGCCAAGATTTCCCCTCGGAACAGGGGGCTCAGCCCCAGCATTTT